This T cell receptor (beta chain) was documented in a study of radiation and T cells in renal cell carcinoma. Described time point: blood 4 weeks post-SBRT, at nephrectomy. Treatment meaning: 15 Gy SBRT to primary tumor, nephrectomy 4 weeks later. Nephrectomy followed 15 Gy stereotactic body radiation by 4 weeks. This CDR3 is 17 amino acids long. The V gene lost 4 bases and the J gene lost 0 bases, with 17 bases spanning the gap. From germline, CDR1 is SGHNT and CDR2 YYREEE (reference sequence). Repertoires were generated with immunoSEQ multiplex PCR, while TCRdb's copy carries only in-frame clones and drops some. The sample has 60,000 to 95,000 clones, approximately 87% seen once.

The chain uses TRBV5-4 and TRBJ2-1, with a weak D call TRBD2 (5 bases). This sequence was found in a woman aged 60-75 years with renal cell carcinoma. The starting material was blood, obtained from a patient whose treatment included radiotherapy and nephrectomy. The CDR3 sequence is CASSRASLGSSYNEQFF. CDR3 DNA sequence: TGTGCCAGCAGCCGAGCGTCATTGGGGAGCTCCTACAATGAGCAGTTCTTC.